The following is a T cell receptor (beta chain) sequence with its context. Its antigen is not identified. V lost 6 bases to trimming and J lost 0 bases, with 9 bases between them. The CDR3 extends over 13 amino acids. The V gene's germline CDR1 is MDHEN and CDR2 SYDVKM. This sample was included in a study of post-analysis software for immune sequencing data. The study's findings and limits: Roughly five TRBV segments were significantly more frequent in patients than in controls. TRBV5-6, TRBV5-1 and TRBV20-1 were among these segments. Significantly lower normalized Chao1 diversity was seen in multiple sclerosis patients than in controls.

The authors incorporated unique molecular identifiers into the TCR beta cDNA libraries. Starting from about 0.94 to 9.7 million T cells, the study yielded about 540,000 cDNA molecules. TCRdb reanalysed the PCR reads using MiXCR and keeps one entry per CDR3 protein. The repertoire holds some 260,000 distinct CDR3 sequences, with 36% as singletons. This chain links TRBV28 with TRBJ2-7; D may match TRBD1 or TRBD2 (5 bases each). The clonotype was recovered from a girl between 5 and 17 years old with multiple sclerosis. Sequencing was carried out using blood. The CDR3, as DNA: TGTGCCAGCAGGGCAGGGAGCTCCTACGAGCAGTACTTC. Amino acids: CASRAGSSYEQYF. Full variable domain (missing parts from reference TRBV28 and TRBJ2-7): DVKVTQSSRYLVKRTGEKVFLECVQDMDHENMFWYRQDPGLGLRLIYFSYDVKMKEKGDIPEGYSVSREKKERFSLILESASTNQTSMYLCASRAGSSYEQYFGPGTRLTVT.